This T cell receptor (beta chain) originates from a study of PD-1 blockade in classical Hodgkin lymphoma. Produced via immunoSEQ multiplex PCR; TCRdb's table is partial and in-frame only. Among 23,000 or so clones listed, less than 75% were seen once. Time point denoted: cycle 4 day 1 (C4D1), after more than 5 weeks of nivolumab. Autologous stem cell transplantation was followed by relapse in every patient, and brentuximab vedotin exposure varied. The CDR3 extends over 12 amino acids. The germline V gene has CDR1 SGHTA and CDR2 FQGNSA. V lost 2 bases and J 7 bases, leaving 8 bases between the germline ends.

This TCR was recovered from a human donor with classical Hodgkin lymphoma. The input for sequencing was peripheral blood mononuclear cells (PBMCs), taken before the fourth cycle of nivolumab. The V and J genes are TRBV7-2 and TRBJ1-2; D remains unclear. CDR3 residues: CASSLTGVGYTF. The CDR3 bases are TGTGCCAGCAGCTTAACCGGGGTTGGCTACACCTTC.